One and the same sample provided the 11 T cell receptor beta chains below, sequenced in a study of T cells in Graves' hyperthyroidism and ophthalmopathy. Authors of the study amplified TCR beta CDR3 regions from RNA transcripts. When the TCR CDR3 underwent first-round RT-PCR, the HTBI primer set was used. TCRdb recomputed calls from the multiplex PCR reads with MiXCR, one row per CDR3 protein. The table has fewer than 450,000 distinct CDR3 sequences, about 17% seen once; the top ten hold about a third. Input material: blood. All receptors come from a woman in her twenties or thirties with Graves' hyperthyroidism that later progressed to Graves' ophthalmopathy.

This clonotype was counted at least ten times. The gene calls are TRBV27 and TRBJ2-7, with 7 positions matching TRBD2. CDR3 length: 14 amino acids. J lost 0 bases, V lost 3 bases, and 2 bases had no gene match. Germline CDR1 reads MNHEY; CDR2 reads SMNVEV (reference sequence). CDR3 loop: CASSLGGSSYEQYF. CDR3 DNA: TGTGCCAGCAGTTTGGGGGGGAGCTCCTACGAGCAGTACTTC.

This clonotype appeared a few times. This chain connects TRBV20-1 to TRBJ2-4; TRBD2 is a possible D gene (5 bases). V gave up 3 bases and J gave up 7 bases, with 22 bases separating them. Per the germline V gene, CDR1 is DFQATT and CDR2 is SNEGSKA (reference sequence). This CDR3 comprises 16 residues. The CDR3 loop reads CSASSIVGGAWNIQYF. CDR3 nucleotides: TGCAGTGCTAGCTCAATCGTCGGAGGAGCCTGGAACATTCAGTACTTC.

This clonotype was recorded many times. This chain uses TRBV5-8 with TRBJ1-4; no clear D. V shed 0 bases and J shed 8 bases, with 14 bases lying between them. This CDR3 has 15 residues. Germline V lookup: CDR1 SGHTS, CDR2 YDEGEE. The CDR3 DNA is TGTGCCAGCAGCTTGGGACCGAACCGGGAGGAAAAACTGTTTTTT. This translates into CASSLGPNREEKLFF.

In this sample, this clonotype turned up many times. The CDR3 loop is CSARDLQGVYEQYF. The CDR3 nucleotides are TGCAGTGCTAGAGACTTACAGGGCGTCTACGAGCAGTACTTC. The chain has TRBV20-1 and TRBJ2-7; a possible D gene is TRBD1 (6 bases). V gave up 0 bases and J gave up 3 bases, with 12 bases separating them. This CDR3 contains 14 residues. Germline V CDR1 and CDR2: DFQATT, SNEGSKA (reference sequence).

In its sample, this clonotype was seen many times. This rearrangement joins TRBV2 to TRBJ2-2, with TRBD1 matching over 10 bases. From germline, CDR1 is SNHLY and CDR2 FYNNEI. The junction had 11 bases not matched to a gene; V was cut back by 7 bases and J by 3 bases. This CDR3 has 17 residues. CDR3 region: CASNSDRGREDTGELFF. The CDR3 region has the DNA TGTGCCAGCAATTCCGACAGGGGGCGGGAGGACACCGGGGAGCTGTTTTTT.

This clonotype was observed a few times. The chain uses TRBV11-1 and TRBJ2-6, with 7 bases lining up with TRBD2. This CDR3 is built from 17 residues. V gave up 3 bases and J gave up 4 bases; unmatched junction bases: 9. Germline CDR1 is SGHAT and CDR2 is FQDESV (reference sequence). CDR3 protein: CASSLGGFASGANVLTF. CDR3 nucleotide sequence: TGTGCCAGCAGCTTGGGGGGGTTCGCGAGCGGGGCCAACGTCCTGACTTTC.

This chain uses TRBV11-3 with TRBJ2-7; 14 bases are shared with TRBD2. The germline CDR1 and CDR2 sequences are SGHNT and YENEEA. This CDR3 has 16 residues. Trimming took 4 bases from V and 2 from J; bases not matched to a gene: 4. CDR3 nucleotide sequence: TGTGCCAGCAGCTACCGGACTAGCGGGGGGACCTACGAGCAGTACTTC. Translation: CASSYRTSGGTYEQYF.

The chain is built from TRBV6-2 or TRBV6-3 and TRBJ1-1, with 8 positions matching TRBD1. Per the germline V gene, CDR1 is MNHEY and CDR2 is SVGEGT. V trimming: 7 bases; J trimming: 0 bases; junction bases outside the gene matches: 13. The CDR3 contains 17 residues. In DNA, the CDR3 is TGTGCCAGCACCGCCACTATCGGACAGGGCATGAACACTGAAGCTTTCTTT. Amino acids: CASTATIGQGMNTEAFF.

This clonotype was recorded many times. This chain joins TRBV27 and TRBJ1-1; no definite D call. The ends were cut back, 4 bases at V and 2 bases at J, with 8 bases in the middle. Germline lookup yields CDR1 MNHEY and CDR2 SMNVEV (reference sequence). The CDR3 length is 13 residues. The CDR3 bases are TGTGCCAGCAGTTCCCGGATAAACACTGAAGCTTTCTTT. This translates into CASSSRINTEAFF.

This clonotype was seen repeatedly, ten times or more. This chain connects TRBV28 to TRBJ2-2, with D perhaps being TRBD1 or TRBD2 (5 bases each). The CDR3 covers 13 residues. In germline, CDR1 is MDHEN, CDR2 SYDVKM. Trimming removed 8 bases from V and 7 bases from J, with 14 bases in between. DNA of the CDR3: TGTGCCAGCTCCGGCAGGGCGGGCGGGGAGCTGTTTTTT. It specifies CASSGRAGGELFF. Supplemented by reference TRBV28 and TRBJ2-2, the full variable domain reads DVKVTQSSRYLVKRTGEKVFLECVQDMDHENMFWYRQDPGLGLRLIYFSYDVKMKEKGDIPEGYSVSREKKERFSLILESASTNQTSMYLCASSGRAGGELFFGEGSRLTVL.

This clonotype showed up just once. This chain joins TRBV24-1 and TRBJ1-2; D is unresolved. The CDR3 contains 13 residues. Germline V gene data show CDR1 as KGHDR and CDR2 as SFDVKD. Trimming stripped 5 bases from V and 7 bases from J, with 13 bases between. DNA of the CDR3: TGTGCCACCAGTGCCGACCATGGTGGTGGCTACACCTTC. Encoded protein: CATSADHGGGYTF.